This TCR beta chain was observed in a study of beta chain features in type 1 diabetes (dated by TCRdb to 2016 to 2018). Concerning the study at large: Patients and healthy donors did not differ in mean age, gender distribution, total cell number or subset yield. Across all samples, approximately 98,000,000 sorted cells were examined, and cell number per subset correlated strongly with RNA yield. The study compared TCRB repertoires of sorted circulating CD4+ T cell subsets between recently diagnosed type 1 diabetes patients and matched healthy donors. Regulatory and stem cell-like memory subsets were isolated from only 8 patients and about eight healthy donors, whereas naive and central memory subsets came from all 30 or so donors.

The paper's findings and limits, for the study overall: Because cDNA was sequenced instead of genomic DNA, highly expressing activated cells could be over-represented, though the groups showed no difference in activation or CD3 levels. HLA sub-analyses involved small numbers of individuals, so any influence of HLA type on TCRB rearrangement remained unresolved. Shorter templates might be favored by PCR, yet because patient and control samples were amplified and corrected together, any such skew would affect both groups equally. Naive, central memory and regulatory TCRB repertoires appeared to be more alike among patients than among healthy donors. A moderate but significant shortening of TCRB CDR3 length was observed in type 1 diabetes patients in all four CD4+ subsets. Fewer insertions and more nucleotide deletions at VDJ recombination sites were observed in patients with type 1 diabetes, implying thymic rearrangement abnormalities.

In regard to this clone: Its cognate antigen has yet to be identified. No qualities accompany the bases; no much larger clone lies one base away.

The entire isolated RNA was reverse transcribed using the High Capacity cDNA Reverse Transcription Kit, and thus expressed TCRB transcripts were sequenced. Naive, central memory and regulatory T cell samples underwent deep immunoSEQ sequencing, averaging approximately 3.3 million total reads per sample. After sorted cells were lysed in RLT buffer, RNA was extracted with DNase-treated RNeasy Micro or Mini kits, with the choice depending on cell number. Each cell subset was processed separately to prevent cross-contamination, with patient and healthy donor samples processed together. TCRB sequences were amplified from cDNA with the immunoSEQ multiplex PCR, producing 87-bp fragments spanning the CDR3 region. The amplicons were sequenced using the Illumina HiSeq platform. The original pipeline was this. PCR bias was computationally corrected using synthetic template baselines, reads within Hamming distance 2 were collapsed, and singletons that could not be merged were discarded. Reads were aligned against IMGT to assign V, D and J genes, CDR3 length and insertions or deletions at six rearrangement sites. Within each subset, clonotype counts were normalized to the number of sorted cells before true diversity and Gini coefficients were calculated with the tcR R package. The overlap coefficient, calculated on TCRB nucleotide sequences, was used to measure repertoire sharing. Out-of-frame TCRB sequences from naive cells were analyzed as a proxy for the pre-selection repertoire. Here the immuneACCESS table is served through TCRdb, limited to in-frame sequences with V and J called. Missing clones are a known gap in these copies; in checked studies unresolved V genes cover under half, and the rest lacks a known reason. V and J calls and clone size are as listed in that table; D and trimming were resolved from the DNA. The sample profile shows a few hundred thousand clones; around 13% of them were found once. Roughly 0.015% of the sample goes to the ten largest clones.

From each donor, a single peripheral blood sample of about 120 mL on average was drawn into heparinised tubes. Naive, central memory, regulatory and stem cell-like memory CD4+ T cells were sorted on a BD FACSAria II using a panel including CD45RO, CCR7, CD25, CD127, CD95 and CD27. All sorted populations exceeded 95% purity. PBMCs were isolated right away by Lymphoprep density gradient centrifugation and were stained directly, without culture. So that batch effects would be minimized, each experiment stained and sorted samples in pairs, pairing one healthy donor with one patient. The sequenced sample was naive CD4+ T cells from blood. The label giving this sample's cell subset or site can be read as: true naive CD4+ T cells. This clonotype originated in a man aged 18 to 29 in good health.

In nucleotides, the sequence is TGTGCCAGCAGCTCCCCGGGACTAGCCTACGAGCAGTACTTC. Its protein is CASSSPGLAYEQYF. Recombination linked TRBV27 to TRBJ2-7; TRBD2 agrees with 8 junctional bases. Based on the germline V gene (reference sequence), the CDR1 and CDR2 sequences are MNHEY and SMNVEV. From the cysteine through the phenylalanine, the CDR3 covers 14 amino acids. Of the read, only the CDR3 DNA is kept; its 42 bases are in frame from base 1. Trimming removed 6 bases from V and 2 bases from J; the gene matches leave 6 bases unexplained.